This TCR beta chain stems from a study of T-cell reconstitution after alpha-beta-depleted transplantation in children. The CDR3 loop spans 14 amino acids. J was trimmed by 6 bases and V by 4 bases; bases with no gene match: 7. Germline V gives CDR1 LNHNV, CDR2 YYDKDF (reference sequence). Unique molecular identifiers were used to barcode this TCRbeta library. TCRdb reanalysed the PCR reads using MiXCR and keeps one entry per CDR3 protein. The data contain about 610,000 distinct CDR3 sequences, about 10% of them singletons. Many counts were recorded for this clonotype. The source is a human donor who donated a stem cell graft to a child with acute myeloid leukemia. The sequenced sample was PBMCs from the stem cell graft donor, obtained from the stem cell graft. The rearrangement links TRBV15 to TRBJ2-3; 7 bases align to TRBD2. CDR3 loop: CATSNRLATDTQYF. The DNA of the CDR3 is TGTGCCACCAGCAACCGACTAGCTACCGATACGCAGTATTTT. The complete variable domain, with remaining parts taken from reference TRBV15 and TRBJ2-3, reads DAMVIQNPRYQVTQFGKPVTLSCSQTLNHNVMYWYQQKSSQAPKLLFHYYDKDFNNEADTPDNFQSRRPNTSFCFLDIRSPGLGDTAMYLCATSNRLATDTQYFGPGTRLTVL.